The rows below give T cell receptor beta chains drawn from one sample of a study of PD-1 blockade in classical Hodgkin lymphoma. Produced via immunoSEQ multiplex PCR; TCRdb's table is partial and in-frame only. Of about 99,000 clones in the sample, about four fifths were seen once. Sequenced here: peripheral blood mononuclear cells (PBMCs), sampled before the second cycle of nivolumab. These TCRs come from a human donor with classical Hodgkin lymphoma. The CDR3 runs from the conserved cysteine through the conserved F or W. Each record gives: V gene, clone size, CDR3 protein. Some rows have no size entry. The others give once, few or many, or a class for an expanded clone.

V gene: TRBV9; clone size: .; CDR3 protein: CASSVGAGGYTF
V gene: TRBV4-2; clone size: .; CDR3 protein: CASSNVGDTGELFF
V gene: TRBV5-1; clone size: few; CDR3 protein: CASSNTPQGSYEQYF
V gene: TRBV7-2; clone size: .; CDR3 protein: CASSLERLSGGYEQYF
V gene: TRBV14; clone size: .; CDR3 protein: CASSPGPYGYTF
V gene: TRBV5-4; clone size: .; CDR3 protein: CASSLVSRNSYEQYF
V gene: TRBV7-8; clone size: .; CDR3 protein: CASSPRLAGGAETQYF
V gene: TRBV5-4; clone size: once; CDR3 protein: CASSLGRVPTEAFF
V gene: TRBV6-1; clone size: .; CDR3 protein: CASISGTGGNQPQHF
V gene: TRBV29-1; clone size: once; CDR3 protein: CSVRGTATIGFDEQYF
V gene: TRBV4-2; clone size: .; CDR3 protein: CASSYDGGTQYF
V gene: TRBV27; clone size: .; CDR3 protein: CASYRNTEAFF
V gene: TRBV14; clone size: .; CDR3 protein: CASSLLLGGTPAEQYF
V gene: TRBV10-1; clone size: .; CDR3 protein: CASSQRGDPPGVQYF
V gene: TRBV10-3; clone size: few; CDR3 protein: CAISGNRGVDGYTF
V gene: TRBV28; clone size: .; CDR3 protein: CASSFQQETQYF
V gene: TRBV19; clone size: .; CDR3 protein: CASSMLPANEQYF
V gene: TRBV7-6; clone size: .; CDR3 protein: CASSSGPNYEQYF
V gene: TRBV5-1; clone size: .; CDR3 protein: CASSLDRLILTSTDTQYF
V gene: TRBV4-3; clone size: .; CDR3 protein: CASSQEAGEIYEQYF
V gene: TRBV19; clone size: .; CDR3 protein: CASSGEGNTGELFF
V gene: TRBV30; clone size: few; CDR3 protein: CAWSEGGGPRGDEQFF
V gene: TRBV28; clone size: .; CDR3 protein: CASRIQAGVNTGELFF
V gene: TRBV4-2; clone size: .; CDR3 protein: CASSQGGRTGNTGELFF
V gene: TRBV28; clone size: once; CDR3 protein: CASHRSSYEQYF
V gene: TRBV7-2; clone size: .; CDR3 protein: CASSLGGRAGGETQYF
V gene: TRBV6-1; clone size: .; CDR3 protein: CASSALSEQYF
V gene: TRBV2; clone size: .; CDR3 protein: CASTYSGTNTGELFF
V gene: TRBV10-3; clone size: .; CDR3 protein: CATGTGAGNTIYF
V gene: TRBV5-4; clone size: .; CDR3 protein: CATSSTSGSYEQYF
V gene: TRBV7-2; clone size: .; CDR3 protein: CASTTGTAYNEQFF
V gene: TRBV28; clone size: .; CDR3 protein: CASSFGGDRTYEQYF
V gene: TRBV27; clone size: .; CDR3 protein: CASRWGDRGRDGYTF
V gene: TRBV7-7; clone size: .; CDR3 protein: CASSMGAGLGTDTQYF
V gene: TRBV7-2; clone size: .; CDR3 protein: CASSTWDSSGNTIYF
V gene: TRBV6-5; clone size: .; CDR3 protein: CASSLGVWDEKLFF
V gene: TRBV5-4; clone size: .; CDR3 protein: CASSLVGGLSSYEQYF
V gene: TRBV7-2; clone size: .; CDR3 protein: CASSFDRGSGETQYF
V gene: TRBV7-9; clone size: .; CDR3 protein: CASSWTSGRDEQFF
V gene: TRBV19; clone size: few; CDR3 protein: CASSIGRGRSQPQHF
V gene: TRBV4-2; clone size: few; CDR3 protein: CASSQEPTSGRALEQYF
V gene: TRBV19; clone size: once; CDR3 protein: CASSILQVSGSQPQHF
V gene: TRBV7-2; clone size: once; CDR3 protein: CASSAPRDRGRSGYTF
V gene: TRBV4-2; clone size: .; CDR3 protein: CASSQGLTGLTEAFF
V gene: TRBV7-8; clone size: .; CDR3 protein: CASSAPRGGSVSSGNTIYF
V gene: TRBV29-1; clone size: once; CDR3 protein: CSVVRQTSVSTDTQYF
V gene: TRBV10-3; clone size: .; CDR3 protein: CAISNMGDDGYTF
V gene: TRBV2; clone size: .; CDR3 protein: CASSDGRGGEQYF
V gene: TRBV7-2; clone size: .; CDR3 protein: CASSPRGGGGAYEQYF
V gene: TRBV5-5; clone size: .; CDR3 protein: CASSPPRAALTFF